This T cell receptor beta chain was captured in a study of CD8+ T cells in alopecia areata. Sequencing templates came from extracted RNA that was reverse transcribed into cDNA. Measured with immunoSEQ multiplex PCR; TCRdb has only the in-frame clones, and not every one. The data contain under 200,000 clones, roughly two thirds of them singletons. Concerning this clone itself: Antigen specificity is unknown.

The CDR3 extends over 13 amino acids. Germline assignment: CDR1 SGHRS and CDR2 YFSETQ. V lost 0 bases and J lost 7, with 8 bases in between. Treatment given: oral pan-JAK inhibitor, 5-10 mg twice daily. Study-level points and caveats: Relative to mice, TCR sharing across patients was less clear, a difference possibly HLA-related. Tofacitinib did not eliminate many expanded lesional clones from scalp or blood. Besides other cells, scalp samples also yield sequences of resident alphabeta T cells from normal skin.

The sample was CD4+ T cells sorted from blood, taken at week 4, from a patient treated with tofacitinib. This chain connects TRBV5-1 to TRBJ2-1; no clear D gene. This receptor was identified in a human donor with alopecia areata. The CDR3 sequence is CASSLAAINEQFF. CDR3 bases: TGCGCCAGCAGCTTGGCGGCAATTAATGAGCAGTTCTTC.